This TCR beta chain comes out of a study of T cell responses to AZD1222 COVID-19 vaccine. Study findings and constraints: Baseline seropositivity characterized only six or seven AZD1222 recipients. Nearly half of unique spike-specific TCRs reportedly avoided B.1.351 and B.1.1.7 mutated regions.

Repertoires were generated with immunoSEQ multiplex PCR, while TCRdb's copy carries only in-frame clones and drops some. The table shows roughly 130,000 clones, with about 87% occurring only once. Germline CDR1 is MNHEY and CDR2 is SVGAGI. V was cut by 5 bases and J by 3 bases, with 10 bases left in between. CDR3 length: 13 residues. Worth noting for this clone: Antigen: not known.

This sequence joins TRBV6-5 and TRBJ1-1; possibly TRBD1 for D (5 bases). This specimen consisted of peripheral blood, obtained on day 0 of AZD1222 vaccination. This sequence originates from an adult in good health. Here the CDR3 reads CASSPAGYTEAFF. DNA of the CDR3: TGTGCCAGCAGTCCCGCAGGGTACACTGAAGCTTTCTTT.